These T cell receptor beta chains were read from a single sample in a study of shared clonotypes between healthy human individuals. Profiled with immunoSEQ multiplex PCR; TCRdb holds only in-frame clones, not every one. Altogether about a million clones are present, around 76% being singletons, with the ten largest covering 1.2% to 1.5%. The sample comprised memory CD4+ T cells sorted from blood. The source of these receptors is a man in his late teens or twenties in good health. Each CDR3 is given with its conserved first and last residue. D genes are given only for firm matches. Size tells how often a clone was seen (once, few, many) or the class of an expanded clone, and some rows leave it out.

cdr3_length d_call j_call clone_size v_call cdr3_aa cdr3_nt
16 . TRBJ2-5 . TRBV5-1 CASSSSPRPVQETQYF TGCGCCAGCAGCTCCTCTCCCCGGCCGGTCCAAGAGACCCAGTACTTC
18 . TRBJ1-6 once TRBV19 CASSMSTGSSSYNSPLHF TGTGCCAGTAGTATGTCTACAGGTTCAAGCTCCTATAATTCACCCCTCCACTTT
12 . TRBJ2-5 few TRBV5-1 CASSLIQETQYF TGCGCCAGCAGCTTGATCCAAGAGACCCAGTACTTC
12 TRBD1 TRBJ2-7 . TRBV29-1 CSGGQGNWEQYF TGCAGCGGAGGACAGGGGAATTGGGAGCAGTACTTC
17 TRBD2 TRBJ2-1 . TRBV14 CASSQDRGGRLYNEQFF TGTGCCAGCAGCCAAGATAGGGGCGGGAGACTCTACAATGAGCAGTTCTTC
14 . TRBJ2-2 . TRBV30 CAYTWSDLSGELFF TGTGCCTACACTTGGTCGGACTTATCGGGGGAGCTGTTTTTT
11 . TRBJ2-5 few TRBV29-1 CSVTGKETQYF TGCAGCGTAACAGGGAAGGAGACCCAGTACTTC
15 . TRBJ2-3 . TRBV11-2 CASSSLRDRGDTQYF TGTGCCAGCAGCTCTCTCAGGGATCGGGGGGATACGCAGTATTTT
16 . TRBJ2-1 . TRBV18 CASSPRAPSSYNEQFF TGTGCCAGCTCACCACGGGCTCCTAGCTCCTACAATGAGCAGTTCTTC
15 TRBD1 TRBJ1-2 . TRBV28 CASQDRGGFGYGYTF TGTGCCAGCCAGGACAGGGGGGGTTTTGGCTATGGCTACACCTTC
16 . TRBJ2-7 once TRBV7-8 CASSLGGALSSYEQYF TGTGCCAGCAGCTTAGGTGGGGCTTTAAGCTCCTACGAGCAGTACTTC
15 TRBD1 TRBJ1-5 few TRBV2 CASSPQGALNQPQHF TGTGCCAGCAGCCCCCAGGGGGCACTTAATCAGCCCCAGCATTTT
15 . TRBJ2-3 . TRBV10-3 CAISGGRGSTDTQYF TGTGCCATCAGTGGTGGTCGGGGGAGCACAGATACGCAGTATTTT
14 . TRBJ1-1 . TRBV18 CASSLQGMNTEAFF TGTGCCAGCTCCCTACAGGGAATGAACACTGAAGCTTTCTTT
15 . TRBJ1-2 . TRBV19 CASTIGLTHSDGYTF TGTGCCAGTACTATTGGTCTCACGCATAGCGATGGCTACACCTTC
15 . TRBJ1-5 . TRBV28 CASSPSRGGNQPQHF TGTGCCAGCAGTCCGTCGCGGGGGGGCAATCAGCCCCAGCATTTT
17 . TRBJ2-5 . TRBV5-6 CASSWGPAKGLQETQYF TGTGCCAGCAGCTGGGGACCGGCAAAGGGATTACAAGAGACCCAGTACTTC
14 . TRBJ1-2 . TRBV7-9 CASSLDAGSYGYTF TGTGCCAGCAGCTTAGATGCGGGGAGCTATGGCTACACCTTC
16 TRBD2 TRBJ2-3 . TRBV7-2 CASSLQPGGGTDTQYF TGTGCCAGCAGCCTCCAACCGGGAGGGGGGACAGATACGCAGTATTTT
15 TRBD1 TRBJ1-5 . TRBV18 CASSQGTGPAMAQHF TGTGCCAGCTCCCAGGGGACAGGCCCAGCGATGGCCCAGCATTTT
11 . TRBJ1-1 few TRBV20-1 CSARFLTEAFF TGCAGTGCCCGCTTTCTCACTGAAGCTTTCTTT
14 . TRBJ2-7 few TRBV27 CASSPIAGEYEQYF TGTGCCAGCAGCCCTATAGCCGGGGAATACGAGCAGTACTTC
16 . TRBJ2-3 once TRBV7-9 CASSVNEGRVVDTQYF TGTGCCAGCAGCGTGAATGAGGGAAGGGTGGTAGATACGCAGTATTTT
16 TRBD1 TRBJ2-7 . TRBV18 CASSPVAGQGSPEQYF TGTGCCAGCTCACCAGTCGCGGGACAGGGATCGCCCGAGCAGTACTTC